This T cell receptor beta chain was obtained from a study of shared T cell receptors in the human thymus. Repertoires were generated with immunoSEQ multiplex PCR, while TCRdb's copy carries only in-frame clones and drops some. In the table there are 700,000 or so clones, approximately 85% of which are singletons. These data were likewise used in another study, on human thymus T cells. In that study: Immunologically healthy infants in Finland undergoing congenital heart defect surgery were the donors. Apparent bias marked the V and J gene usage of thymic and blood repertoires.

The specimen was thymocytes. This sequence originates from a girl in the first two years of life with a congenital heart defect.

The CDR3 is CASSGDRGEKLFF. The DNA of the CDR3 is TGTGCCAGCAGCGGGGACAGGGGTGAAAAACTGTTTTTT. V is TRBV9 and J is TRBJ1-4; 10 nucleotides line up with TRBD1. J lost 7 bases, V lost 3 bases, and 0 bases had no gene match. CDR1 is SGDLS and CDR2 is YYNGEE in the germline V gene. This CDR3 comprises 13 residues.